This T cell receptor (beta chain) emerged from a study of spatial heterogeneity in lung cancer (dated by TCRdb to between 2018 and 2021). About the study as a whole: Beta-chain transcripts were consistently detected in greater numbers than alpha-chain transcripts, which likely reflects a higher abundance of beta-chain transcripts. In the raw uncorrected reads, each unique combination of TCR and UMI appeared on average more than ten times. In non-small cell lung cancer, the study quantitatively compared TCR alpha and beta repertoires across several tumor regions, matched nontumor lung, and blood. Nonsynonymous mutation counts, determined by whole-exome sequencing of tumor tissue, were related to features of the TCR repertoire. Both alpha and beta chains were TCR-sequenced in samples taken at surgery, namely 220 tumor regions, under 80 matched nontumor lung samples and approximately 51 PBMC samples. General findings and caveats noted by the study authors: Ubiquitous expanded tumor TCRs were found in blood more often at tumor resection than at routine follow-up. Confirming at a functional level the hypothesis that regional TCRs recognize regional mutations was considered to require additional single-cell paired TCR alpha and beta sequencing.

Remarks on this clonotype: No cognate antigen has been identified for it. Within one base of it there is no much larger clone, and no base qualities were kept.

In light of the paper, this sample's time point label describes: sample taken at primary tumor resection. Without any cell sorting, TCR sequencing was performed on whole RNA extracted either from tumor and nontumor lung tissue or from cryopreserved PBMC samples. The donors were some 70 patients from the lung TRACERx cohort who had early-stage, untreated non-small cell lung cancer. A patient was chosen for TCR sequencing only when enough RNA was available from at least two tumor regions. Reading from cysteine to phenylalanine, the CDR3 counts 13 amino acids. The kept DNA is CDR3 alone, 39 bases in frame from the first base. V lost 7 bases and J lost 4 bases; the stretch between them is 8 bases long. The germline V gene (reference sequence) supplies CDR1 MNHEY and CDR2 SMNVEV. Library creation used 5' RACE. Sequencing used a NextSeq 500. To allow correction of PCR and sequencing errors, the TCR library protocol tagged every TCR cDNA molecule with a unique molecular identifier. In the authors' own workflow: Decombinator tools were used for TCR identification, UMI-based error correction and CDR3 extraction. Expanded TCRs were defined as those above a frequency of 2 per 1,000, corresponding to the top 1% of the tumor frequency distribution. Renyi diversity was calculated using the R vegan package after each repertoire was subsampled 100 times to 5,000 TCRs. CDR3 similarity networks were built from amino acid triplet string-kernel similarity, connecting CDR3s with pairwise similarity above 0.82. Using fastp trimming at Q25 and MiXCR clonotype assembly, TCRdb reanalyzed the public sequencing data and kept in-frame beta chains. When rows share a CDR3 protein, they turn into one entry using the most common DNA and genes. These V and J calls are TCRdb output, not the study's own analysis. Within this sample are some 85,000 distinct CDR3 sequences, with approximately 21% of them counted one time only. Jointly, the top ten make up 6.2% of the sample.

This receptor was identified in a male donor with early-stage non-small cell lung cancer. This sequence uses TRBV27 and TRBJ2-6, with the D gene uncertain. This material consisted of PBMCs, taken at surgery. CDR3 sequence: CASTFSGANVLTF. The sequenced DNA is TGTGCCAGCACTTTCTCCGGGGCCAACGTCCTGACTTTC.